This is a list of T cell receptor beta chains from one sample in a study of cytomegalovirus exposure and HLA in healthy donors. Produced via immunoSEQ multiplex PCR; TCRdb's table is partial and in-frame only. Its table lists roughly 62,000 clones. The sequencing sample was made of PBMCs. All receptors come from a male donor in good health and CMV-seronegative. CDR3s include the opening cysteine and the closing phenylalanine or tryptophan. Each record gives: CDR3 protein, CDR3 DNA, D gene, V gene, J gene. The D gene is left open where the match is weak.

CASSLTGASYEQYF,TGTGCCAGCTCGTTGACAGGTGCATCCTACGAGCAGTACTTC,.,TRBV6-1,TRBJ2-7
CACTTSGGPRDTQYF,TGTGCCTGTACGACTAGCGGGGGACCTAGGGATACGCAGTATTTT,TRBD2,TRBV30,TRBJ2-3
CASSFRLAGVYNEQFF,TGTGCCAGCAGCTTCAGACTAGCGGGAGTGTACAATGAGCAGTTCTTC,TRBD2,TRBV7-2,TRBJ2-1
CSVGEGNEQYF,TGCAGCGTTGGGGAGGGGAACGAGCAGTACTTC,TRBD2,TRBV29-1,TRBJ2-7
CASSFPQGGETQYF,TGCGCCAGCAGCTTCCCGCAGGGAGGAGAGACCCAGTACTTC,.,TRBV5-1,TRBJ2-5
CASSLEGTSSYNEQFF,TGTGCCAGCAGCTTAGAGGGGACAAGCTCCTACAATGAGCAGTTCTTC,.,TRBV7-3,TRBJ2-1
CASSASGLNNEKLFF,TGTGCCAGCAGCGCCTCCGGACTGAATAATGAAAAACTGTTTTTT,.,TRBV7-3,TRBJ1-4
CASSSPYRAPNQGANVLTF,TGTGCCAGCAGTTCACCCTACAGGGCACCCAATCAGGGGGCCAACGTCCTGACTTTC,.,TRBV28,TRBJ2-6
CAGSLQGGLTGNTIYF,TGCGCCGGCAGCTTGCAGGGAGGCTTGACTGGAAACACCATATATTTT,.,TRBV5-1,TRBJ1-3
CASSSSPGTGSFYGYTF,TGTGCCAGCAGCTCTAGTCCCGGGACAGGGTCCTTCTATGGCTACACCTTC,TRBD1,TRBV7-2,TRBJ1-2
CAWTAGVMLF,TGTGCCTGGACAGCGGGAGTGATGCTCTTC,TRBD2,TRBV30,TRBJ2-1
CASSLALGDYGSGRQFF,TGTGCCAGCAGCTTAGCGCTAGGGGACTACGGCTCCGGGCGGCAGTTCTTC,TRBD2,TRBV7-2,TRBJ2-1
CASSRKVSGGTFYEQYF,TGTGCCAGCAGTCGGAAGGTCTCGGGCGGGACGTTCTACGAGCAGTACTTC,.,TRBV27,TRBJ2-7
CASSLTRTSRGKNEQYF,TGTGCCAGCAGTTTAACGCGGACCTCCCGGGGGAAAAACGAGCAGTACTTC,.,TRBV28,TRBJ2-7
CASWSGAAYNEQFF,TGTGCCAGCTGGAGCGGGGCGGCGTACAATGAGCAGTTCTTC,TRBD2,TRBV4-2,TRBJ2-1
CASSDREDRGRRDTQYF,TGTGCCAGCAGTGACCGCGAAGACAGGGGGCGTAGGGATACGCAGTATTTT,TRBD1,TRBV6-1,TRBJ2-3
CAGSQFQGPYYEQYF,TGTGCCGGGAGCCAATTTCAGGGTCCCTACTACGAGCAGTACTTC,.,TRBV30,TRBJ2-7